This is a list of T cell receptor beta chains from one sample in a study of blood T cells in healthy people across ages. TCRdb re-called the 5' RACE reads through MiXCR, storing one row per CDR3 protein. Of approximately 690,000 distinct CDR3 sequences in the sample, under 65% were seen once. The sample consisted of blood. The source of these receptors is a man in his 60s in good health. Both conserved end residues are part of each CDR3. Each record gives: CDR3 length, J gene, D gene, clone size, V gene, CDR3 protein, CDR3 DNA. D genes are given only for firm matches. Some rows have no size entry. The others give once, few or many, or a class for an expanded clone.

cdr3_length: 14; j_call: TRBJ2-5; d_call: TRBD1; clone_size: few; v_call: TRBV5-1; cdr3_aa: CASSPDRAQETQYF; cdr3_nt: TGTGCCAGCAGCCCGGACAGGGCGCAAGAGACCCAGTACTTC
cdr3_length: 15; j_call: TRBJ2-5; d_call: TRBD1; clone_size: few; v_call: TRBV10-3; cdr3_aa: CAISARQGVQETQYF; cdr3_nt: TGTGCCATCAGTGCCCGACAGGGGGTCCAAGAGACCCAGTACTTC
cdr3_length: 15; j_call: TRBJ2-6; d_call: -; clone_size: few; v_call: TRBV27; cdr3_aa: CASSTIAAGANVLTF; cdr3_nt: TGTGCCAGCAGTACCATAGCGGCAGGGGCCAACGTCCTGACTTTC
cdr3_length: 14; j_call: TRBJ2-5; d_call: -; clone_size: -; v_call: TRBV6-1; cdr3_aa: CASLGLADQETQYF; cdr3_nt: TGTGCCAGCCTGGGACTGGCAGATCAAGAGACCCAGTACTTC
cdr3_length: 14; j_call: TRBJ2-5; d_call: TRBD2; clone_size: -; v_call: TRBV2; cdr3_aa: CASCEARGSETQYF; cdr3_nt: TGTGCCAGCTGTGAAGCGCGGGGGTCGGAGACCCAGTACTTC
cdr3_length: 14; j_call: TRBJ1-4; d_call: -; clone_size: once; v_call: TRBV10-3; cdr3_aa: CAISSGLSNEKLFF; cdr3_nt: TGTGCCATCAGTTCGGGACTTAGTAATGAAAAACTGTTTTTT
cdr3_length: 14; j_call: TRBJ2-5; d_call: -; clone_size: few; v_call: TRBV20-1; cdr3_aa: CSAQTWGYQETQYF; cdr3_nt: TGCAGTGCTCAGACATGGGGGTACCAAGAGACCCAGTACTTC
cdr3_length: 12; j_call: TRBJ1-1; d_call: -; clone_size: few; v_call: TRBV29-1; cdr3_aa: CSVGTVRTEAFF; cdr3_nt: TGCAGCGTTGGGACAGTGAGGACTGAAGCTTTCTTT
cdr3_length: 16; j_call: TRBJ2-2; d_call: TRBD1; clone_size: -; v_call: TRBV5-1; cdr3_aa: CASSGRQGTNTGELFF; cdr3_nt: TGCGCCAGCAGCGGGAGACAGGGGACGAACACCGGGGAGCTGTTTTTT
cdr3_length: 16; j_call: TRBJ1-2; d_call: -; clone_size: once; v_call: TRBV20-1; cdr3_aa: CSAEALGLSLEGGYTF; cdr3_nt: TGCAGTGCAGAGGCCCTGGGGTTATCGCTCGAAGGTGGCTACACCTTC
cdr3_length: 14; j_call: TRBJ2-1; d_call: -; clone_size: few; v_call: TRBV10-1; cdr3_aa: CASSDHQLSNEQFF; cdr3_nt: TGCGCCAGCAGTGACCATCAGCTCAGCAATGAGCAGTTCTTC
cdr3_length: 11; j_call: TRBJ2-7; d_call: -; clone_size: -; v_call: TRBV11-2; cdr3_aa: CASSLSYPQYF; cdr3_nt: TGTGCCAGCAGCCTATCTTACCCGCAGTACTTC
cdr3_length: 13; j_call: TRBJ1-1; d_call: -; clone_size: -; v_call: TRBV2; cdr3_aa: CASRRQRNTEAFF; cdr3_nt: TGTGCCAGCAGGAGACAGAGGAACACTGAAGCTTTCTTT
cdr3_length: 16; j_call: TRBJ2-4; d_call: -; clone_size: -; v_call: TRBV25-1; cdr3_aa: CASSETGRQAKNIQYF; cdr3_nt: TGTGCCAGCAGTGAAACAGGGCGACAAGCCAAAAACATTCAGTACTTC
cdr3_length: 15; j_call: TRBJ2-1; d_call: TRBD2; clone_size: -; v_call: TRBV11-2; cdr3_aa: CASSLERGEWNEQFF; cdr3_nt: TGTGCCAGCAGCTTGGAGCGGGGGGAGTGGAATGAGCAGTTCTTC
cdr3_length: 12; j_call: TRBJ2-3; d_call: TRBD2; clone_size: -; v_call: TRBV20-1; cdr3_aa: CSARGLAGIGYF; cdr3_nt: TGCAGTGCTAGAGGACTAGCGGGGATAGGGTATTTT
cdr3_length: 14; j_call: TRBJ1-1; d_call: TRBD1; clone_size: -; v_call: TRBV7-9; cdr3_aa: CASSPGQGFPEAFF; cdr3_nt: TGTGCCAGCAGCCCGGGACAGGGGTTCCCTGAAGCTTTCTTT
cdr3_length: 15; j_call: TRBJ2-7; d_call: -; clone_size: -; v_call: TRBV21-1; cdr3_aa: CASSKGGRVVYEQYF; cdr3_nt: TGTGCCAGCAGCAAGGGGGGCAGAGTTGTATACGAGCAGTACTTC
cdr3_length: 13; j_call: TRBJ1-2; d_call: -; clone_size: few; v_call: TRBV29-1; cdr3_aa: CSVRQGANYGYTF; cdr3_nt: TGCAGCGTTCGGCAGGGAGCTAACTATGGCTACACCTTC
cdr3_length: 15; j_call: TRBJ2-5; d_call: TRBD2; clone_size: -; v_call: TRBV5-1; cdr3_aa: CASSPLAGQQETQYF; cdr3_nt: TGCGCCAGCAGCCCCTTAGCGGGGCAACAAGAGACCCAGTACTTC
cdr3_length: 12; j_call: TRBJ2-1; d_call: TRBD1; clone_size: -; v_call: TRBV11-2; cdr3_aa: CASSWQGVEQFF; cdr3_nt: TGTGCCAGCAGCTGGCAGGGGGTTGAGCAGTTCTTC
cdr3_length: 14; j_call: TRBJ1-4; d_call: -; clone_size: -; v_call: TRBV4-2; cdr3_aa: CASSQERGNEKLFF; cdr3_nt: TGTGCCAGCAGCCAAGAGCGCGGGAATGAAAAACTGTTTTTT
cdr3_length: 13; j_call: TRBJ2-5; d_call: -; clone_size: -; v_call: TRBV29-1; cdr3_aa: CSVEYAGQGAQYF; cdr3_nt: TGCAGCGTTGAATATGCCGGCCAAGGGGCCCAGTACTTC
cdr3_length: 17; j_call: TRBJ2-3; d_call: TRBD1; clone_size: once; v_call: TRBV7-2; cdr3_aa: CASSPKIDRGIADTQYF; cdr3_nt: TGTGCCAGCAGCCCGAAAATCGACAGGGGTATAGCAGATACGCAGTATTTT
cdr3_length: 14; j_call: TRBJ2-1; d_call: -; clone_size: -; v_call: TRBV20-1; cdr3_aa: CSATTAGTYNEQFF; cdr3_nt: TGCAGTGCTACTACGGCGGGGACCTACAATGAGCAGTTCTTC